This T cell receptor beta chain is from a study of beta chain features in type 1 diabetes. Per germline, CDR1 KGHSH and CDR2 LQKENI. CDR3 size: 13 residues. The V end was cut by 4 bases, the J end by 5 bases, with 11 bases between. Expressed TCRB transcripts were sequenced because the isolated RNA had all been reverse transcribed beforehand. About 3.57 million reads, on average, came from each naive, central memory and regulatory T cell sample. Assay: immunoSEQ multiplex PCR; the TCRdb copy retains only in-frame clones and omits some. The sample has hundreds of thousands of clones; roughly 15% are singletons.

The source of this sequence is a man between 18 and 29 years old in good health. This sequence joins TRBV18 and TRBJ1-2; D is possibly TRBD1 (5 bases). The material sequenced was naive CD4+ T cells from blood. CDR3 protein: CASSQGDGYGYTF. In DNA form, the CDR3 reads TGTGCCAGCTCACAAGGGGATGGATATGGCTACACCTTC. The full variable domain, in which reference TRBV18 and TRBJ1-2 provide the parts outside the CDR3, is NAGVMQNPRHLVRRRGQEARLRCSPMKGHSHVYWYRQLPEEGLKFMVYLQKENIIDESGMPKERFSAEFPKEGPSILRIQQVVRGDSAAYFCASSQGDGYGYTFGSGTRLTVV.